This T cell receptor beta chain stems from a study of blood T cell repertoires in COVID-19. Across the study: Sources were T cells, B-cell-depleted T cells, or PBMCs; the material itself was cDNA or gDNA.

TCRdb's table, derived via immunoSEQ multiplex PCR, lists solely in-frame clones and lacks some. The sample lists 200,000 or so clones, over 75% seen once, with 3.5% to 5% in the top ten. This CDR3 has 15 residues. CDR1 and CDR2 from the germline V gene are SEHNR and FQNEAQ (reference sequence). Trimming took 3 bases from V and 2 from J, leaving 11 bases between them. Material for sequencing was peripheral blood. This chain joins TRBV7-9 and TRBJ1-5; TRBD1 is a possible D gene (5 bases). The sequence was collected from a man aged 50 to 60 with acute or convalescent COVID-19. The CDR3 nucleotides read TGTGCCAGCAGCTTCTCAGGGATGGGCAATCAGCCCCAGCATTTT. It specifies CASSFSGMGNQPQHF.